A selection of T cell receptor beta chains follows, all from one sample in a study of molecular identifiers for immune sequencing clone quantification. One entry per CDR3 protein results from TCRdb running MiXCR on the PCR reads. The table records 400,000 to 600,000 distinct CDR3 sequences, roughly 23% of them present only once. The sample taken for sequencing was naive CD8+ T cells from blood, with Jurkat cell RNA spiked in. These receptors originate from a human donor in good health. Some libraries in this study had Jurkat cell RNA spiked in. CDR3s include the opening cysteine and the closing phenylalanine or tryptophan. D genes are given only for firm matches. Size tells how often a clone was seen (once, few, many) or the class of an expanded clone, and some rows leave it out.

-	TRBV4-3	TRBJ2-7	-	TGCGCCAGCAGCCAAGATAGGCACGGGATCGACGAGCAGTACTTC	CASSQDRHGIDEQYF
-	TRBV19	TRBJ2-7	TRBD1	TGTGCAAGTAGTATCCCCGACAGGGGAACAAACGAGCAGTACTTC	CASSIPDRGTNEQYF
many	TRBV7-2	TRBJ2-2	-	TGTGCCAGCAGCTTAGTTATCGTTCAAGGTCACACCGGGGAGCTGTTTTTT	CASSLVIVQGHTGELFF
many	TRBV7-9	TRBJ2-5	-	TGTGCCAGCAGCTTGTCCACCGAAGAGACCCAGTACTTC	CASSLSTEETQYF
-	TRBV11-2	TRBJ2-1	TRBD2	TGTGCCAGCAGCTTAGTGTACCGAGGACTAGCGGCCTACAATGAGCAGTTCTTC	CASSLVYRGLAAYNEQFF
many	TRBV4-3	TRBJ2-7	TRBD2	TGCGCCAGCAGCCCAAGCGGGATGGCGGTCGAGCAGTACTTC	CASSPSGMAVEQYF
many	TRBV6-2/TRBV6-3	TRBJ1-1	-	TGTGCCAGCAGTTATTGGGGACAACAGACTGAAGCTTTCTTT	CASSYWGQQTEAFF
-	TRBV7-2	TRBJ2-7	TRBD1	TGTGCCAGCAGCCCCCGACAGGGGACATCCCTCGAGCAGTACTTC	CASSPRQGTSLEQYF
few	TRBV28	TRBJ1-6	TRBD1	TGTGCCAGCAGTCTCAGGACAGGGCCCTATAATTCACCCCTCCACTTT	CASSLRTGPYNSPLHF
-	TRBV6-2/TRBV6-3	TRBJ1-1	TRBD1	TGTGCCAGCAGAACAGGACAGGATGGAGCTTTCTTT	CASRTGQDGAFF
many	TRBV6-2/TRBV6-3	TRBJ1-1	TRBD1	TGTGCCAGCAGCAAACAGGGGTCCACTGAAGCTTTCTTT	CASSKQGSTEAFF
few	TRBV12-3/TRBV12-4	TRBJ1-5	-	TGTGCCAGCAGTCACGGGCCGGGGATCAATCAGCCCCAGCATTTT	CASSHGPGINQPQHF
once	TRBV12-3/TRBV12-4	TRBJ2-7	-	TGTGCCAGCAGTTACACGACAAAAGCCTACGAGCAGTACTTC	CASSYTTKAYEQYF
-	TRBV3-1	TRBJ1-1	TRBD1	TGTGCCAGCAGCCCCTTAACCGGGACAGGAGAAGCTTTCTTT	CASSPLTGTGEAFF
many	TRBV27	TRBJ2-3	TRBD2	TGTGCCAGCAGTTTCTTAGCGGGGGTCACAGATACGCAGTATTTT	CASSFLAGVTDTQYF
-	TRBV4-2	TRBJ2-1	TRBD2	TGTGCCAGCAGCCAAGGGACTAGCGGGGGGGGTGCATTCATACCCCCCTTCAATGAGCAGTTCTTC	CASSQGTSGGGAFIPPFNEQFF
-	TRBV13	TRBJ2-3	-	TGTGCCAGCAGCTTAGTACCGGGGGTCCCCCTTAGCACAGATACGCAGTATTTT	CASSLVPGVPLSTDTQYF
few	TRBV27	TRBJ2-7	TRBD1	TGTGCCAGCAGTACAGTCACAGGGGTTTTTATCAACGAGCAGTACTTC	CASSTVTGVFINEQYF
-	TRBV5-4	TRBJ2-7	TRBD1	TGTGCCAGCAGCGTGACAGGGACCAACGAGCAGTACTTC	CASSVTGTNEQYF
once	TRBV3-1	TRBJ2-7	-	TGTGCCAGCAGCCAAGATCTCCTGGTGGATGGGGGTTGGCAGTACTTC	CASSQDLLVDGGWQYF
-	TRBV20-1	TRBJ2-3	TRBD1	TGCAGTGATAGAGTCGTGGGACAGGGGGTTTTCTTAGCAGACACGCAGTATTTT	CSDRVVGQGVFLADTQYF
many	TRBV9	TRBJ1-2	-	TGTGCCAGCAGCGTTCCCCCTCCCTTC	CASSVPPPF
many	TRBV30	TRBJ2-7	-	TGTGCCTGGAGTAGAGAAAATTACGAGCAGTACTTC	CAWSRENYEQYF
many	TRBV2	TRBJ2-3	-	TGTGCCAGCAGTGTGAACTATGGAGCAGATACGCAGTATTTT	CASSVNYGADTQYF
few	TRBV6-6	TRBJ1-2	TRBD1	TGTGCCAGCAGAATAACAGGGGACTACACCTTC	CASRITGDYTF
many	TRBV27	TRBJ2-3	-	TGTGCCAGCACTTGGGGGGGCGCCCCCGATACGCAGTATTTT	CASTWGGAPDTQYF
-	TRBV12-3/TRBV12-4	TRBJ2-5	-	TGTGCCAGCAGTTTTCTTTTCGACAACCAAGAGACCCAGTACTTC	CASSFLFDNQETQYF
-	TRBV20-1	TRBJ2-3	-	TGCAGTGCTAAACGAGCGGGTTTAACAGATACGCAGTATTTT	CSAKRAGLTDTQYF
few	TRBV7-9	TRBJ2-5	-	TGTGCCAGCAGCTTAGTTACGGGAGTGGGCGAGACCCAGTACTTC	CASSLVTGVGETQYF
-	TRBV6-5	TRBJ2-1	TRBD2	TGTGCCAGCTACGAGACTAGCGGCAATGAGCAGTTCTTC	CASYETSGNEQFF
-	TRBV4-3	TRBJ2-1	-	TGCGCCAGCAGCCAAGAAGGACGGCCAAACAATGAGCAGTTCTTC	CASSQEGRPNNEQFF
few	TRBV5-3	TRBJ1-1	TRBD1	TGTGCCCCTCAGGGGATCAGGGGGCTTTGTGAGGGGAGGACTGAAGCTTTCTTT	CAPQGIRGLCEGRTEAFF
many	TRBV28	TRBJ2-7	-	TGTGCCAGCAGTCTCCGAGGCCCTGCCTACGAGCAGTACTTC	CASSLRGPAYEQYF
-	TRBV4-3	TRBJ2-7	-	TGCGCCAGCAGCCAAGGTCAGGGGAAGACCTACGAGCAGTACTTC	CASSQGQGKTYEQYF
few	TRBV11-2	TRBJ1-3	-	TGTGCCAGCGGGAGGTTGGACACCATATATTTT	CASGRLDTIYF
-	TRBV4-1	TRBJ2-7	-	TGCGCCAGCAGCCCCCAGGAGACACAATACGAGCAGTACTTC	CASSPQETQYEQYF
-	TRBV6-2/TRBV6-3	TRBJ1-5	-	TGTGCCAGCAGTTACGGGGGAACGAGCAATCAGCCCCAGCATTTT	CASSYGGTSNQPQHF
-	TRBV20-1	TRBJ1-3	-	TGCAGTGCTAGAGATCTCCTTTCGGGAAACACCATATATTTT	CSARDLLSGNTIYF
few	TRBV6-1	TRBJ2-7	TRBD2	TGTGCCAGCAGTGAAGAGGAGTGGGGGGGGTGGGAGCAGTACTTC	CASSEEEWGGWEQYF
few	TRBV20-1	TRBJ1-1	-	TGCAGTGCTAGGGGGTGGCGGGGGCTGAACACTGAAGCTTTCTTT	CSARGWRGLNTEAFF
few	TRBV9	TRBJ1-6	-	TGTGCCAGCAGCGTAGGACGGAGTAATTCACCCCTCCACTTT	CASSVGRSNSPLHF
-	TRBV7-9	TRBJ2-1	-	TGTGCCAGCAGCTCGGGACCGCCGACCTACAATGAGCAGTTCTTC	CASSSGPPTYNEQFF
-	TRBV4-3	TRBJ1-4	-	TGCGCCAGCTGCCAAGACCGGTATTCCGGGGCCGCAGTTGGGACTAATGAAAAACTGTTTTTT	CASCQDRYSGAAVGTNEKLFF
many	TRBV6-5	TRBJ2-7	TRBD2	TGTGCCAGCAGACCAACTAGCGGGAGCTCTCCTATCGAGCAGTACTTC	CASRPTSGSSPIEQYF
many	TRBV4-1	TRBJ1-4	TRBD1	TGCGCCAGCAGCTTCTCCGGGACAGCTGGTAATGAAAAACTGTTTTTT	CASSFSGTAGNEKLFF
-	TRBV7-6	TRBJ2-7	-	TGTGCCAGCAGACCCGCGGAAGGGGACGAGCAGTACTTC	CASRPAEGDEQYF